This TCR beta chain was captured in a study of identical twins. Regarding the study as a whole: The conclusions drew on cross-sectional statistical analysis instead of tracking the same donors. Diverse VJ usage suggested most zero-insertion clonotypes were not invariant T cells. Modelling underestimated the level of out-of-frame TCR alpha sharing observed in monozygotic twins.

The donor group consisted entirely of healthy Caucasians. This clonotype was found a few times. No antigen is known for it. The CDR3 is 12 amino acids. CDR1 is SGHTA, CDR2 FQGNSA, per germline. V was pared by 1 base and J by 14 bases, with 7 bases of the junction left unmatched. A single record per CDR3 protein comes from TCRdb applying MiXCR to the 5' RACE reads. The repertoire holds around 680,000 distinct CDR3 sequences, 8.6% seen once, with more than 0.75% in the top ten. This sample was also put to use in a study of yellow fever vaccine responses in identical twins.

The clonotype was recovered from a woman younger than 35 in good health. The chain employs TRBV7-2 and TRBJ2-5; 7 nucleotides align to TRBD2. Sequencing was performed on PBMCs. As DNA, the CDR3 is TGTGCCAGCAGCTTAGAGTGGGGACTACAATACTTC. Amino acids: CASSLEWGLQYF.